One and the same sample provided the 18 T cell receptor beta chains below, sequenced in a study of blood T cell repertoires in COVID-19. The data were produced by immunoSEQ multiplex PCR, yet TCRdb's version contains in-frame clones alone and is incomplete. The sample lists roughly 150,000 clones, roughly 80% occurring once. Specimen: PBMCs or T cells enriched from blood (not recorded which). The receptors shown here come from a woman aged 35 to 49 with acute COVID-19.

This clone was seen a handful of times. The genes are TRBV2 and TRBJ1-1, with a weak D call TRBD1 (6 bases). The CDR3 has 14 residues. Germline V CDR1 and CDR2: SNHLY, FYNNEI. With 5 bases removed from V and 1 base from J, the gap between germline ends came to 11 bases. The CDR3 spells CASSTDRRNTEAFF. The CDR3 coding sequence is TGTGCCAGCAGTACCGACAGGCGGAACACTGAAGCTTTCTTT. Full variable domain (outside the CDR3, taken from reference TRBV2 and TRBJ1-1): EPEVTQTPSHQVTQMGQEVILRCVPISNHLYFYWYRQILGQKVEFLVSFYNNEISEKSEIFDDQFSVERPDGSNFTLKIRSTKLEDSAMYFCASSTDRRNTEAFFGQGTRLTVV.

This rearrangement joins TRBV27 to TRBJ1-1; 7 bases map to TRBD1. Germline CDR1 reads MNHEY; CDR2 reads SMNVEV (reference sequence). The length of the CDR3 is 12 residues. The V segment lost 4 bases and the J segment 5 bases; nucleotides outside the gene matches: 1. The CDR3 sequence: CASSSTGTEAFF. The CDR3 DNA reads as TGTGCCAGCAGTTCGACAGGGACTGAAGCTTTCTTT.

In this sample, this clone turned up many times. The J gene is TRBJ1-1, the V gene TRBV30; D is perhaps TRBD1 (6 bases). Trimming took 2 bases from V and 0 from J, leaving 13 bases between them. The CDR3 spans 15 residues. The germline V gene encodes CDR1 GTSNPN and CDR2 SVGIG (reference sequence). CDR3: CAWSTTGHLNTEAFF. CDR3 bases: TGTGCCTGGAGTACTACAGGGCACCTGAACACTGAAGCTTTCTTT.

The gene calls are TRBV7-9 and TRBJ2-3, with D possibly matching TRBD2 (6 bases). The ends were cut back, 5 bases at V and 4 bases at J, with 13 bases in the middle. The CDR3 sequence is 14 residues long. From germline, CDR1 is SEHNR and CDR2 FQNEAQ (reference sequence). CDR3 loop: CASSPPTRPDTQYF. CDR3 in DNA: TGTGCCAGCAGCCCCCCGACTAGACCAGATACGCAGTATTTT.

The sample holds many counts of this clone. The chain carries TRBV2 and TRBJ1-2, with D perhaps matching TRBD1 (6 bases). The V and J ends lost 7 bases and 2 bases respectively, with 23 bases between them. Germline V gene sequence: CDR1 SNHLY, CDR2 FYNNEI. The CDR3 is made up of 17 amino acids. CDR3 in DNA: TGTGCCAGCACCACTCACGGACAGCGAGTGATGAACTATGGCTACACCTTC. It translates to CASTTHGQRVMNYGYTF.

The chain links TRBV6-6 to TRBJ1-2, with 7 nucleotides matching TRBD1. The germline gives CDR1 MNHNY, CDR2 SVGAGI (reference sequence). The CDR3 contains 13 residues. V trimming: 6 bases; J trimming: 7 bases; junction bases outside the gene matches: 8. CDR3 in DNA: TGTGCCAGCAGCTCCGGGACAGCTTCTGGCTACACCTTC. Translation gives CASSSGTASGYTF.

The genes are TRBV7-2 and TRBJ1-1; no clear D. V was cut by 0 bases and J by 1 base, with 6 bases left in between. CDR1 and CDR2 from the germline V gene are SGHTA and FQGNSA. The CDR3 length is 14 residues. The CDR3 DNA follows: TGTGCCAGCAGCTTAGCAGGAGGGAACACTGAAGCTTTCTTT. Its protein product is CASSLAGGNTEAFF.

The rearrangement links TRBV30 to TRBJ2-1; 8 bases line up with TRBD2. J was trimmed by 9 bases and V by 4 bases; bases with no gene match: 14. This CDR3 has 15 amino acids. Germline V CDR1 and CDR2: GTSNPN, SVGIG (reference sequence). CDR3 amino acids: CAWTLRGGRGGEQFF. Here the CDR3 DNA reads TGTGCCTGGACCCTACGAGGGGGACGGGGGGGTGAGCAGTTCTTC.

The V call is TRBV5-4, the J call TRBJ2-7; TRBD1 aligns across 10 bases. Unmatched junction bases numbered 12, after V lost 4 bases and J lost 5 bases. Per the germline V gene, CDR1 is SGHNT and CDR2 is YYREEE (reference sequence). The CDR3 extends over 16 amino acids. This CDR3 is CASSLPGQGILDEQYV. In DNA form, the CDR3 reads TGTGCCAGCAGCCTACCGGGACAGGGGATCTTGGACGAGCAGTACGTC.

J is TRBJ1-1 and V is TRBV5-1, with 12 bases lining up with TRBD1. Germline lookup yields CDR1 SGHRS and CDR2 YFSETQ. The CDR3 covers 17 residues. The V segment lost 3 bases and the J segment 5 bases; nucleotides outside the gene matches: 11. CDR3 loop: CASSSEWDRGRRTEAFF. The CDR3 nucleotides are TGCGCCAGCAGCTCGGAGTGGGACAGGGGGCGCCGGACTGAAGCTTTCTTT.

This clone showed up just a few times. The rearrangement joins TRBV5-6 to TRBJ1-2, with D perhaps matching TRBD1 (5 bases). CDR1 and CDR2 (germline): SGHDT, YYEEEE. V was trimmed by 5 bases and J by 4 bases, leaving 15 bases between them. This CDR3 spans 14 amino acids. As DNA, the CDR3 is TGTGCCAGCAGTCACGGGGGTTATGGCTATGGCTACACCTTC. This gives the protein CASSHGGYGYGYTF.

This rearrangement joins TRBV30 to TRBJ2-5; D call uncertain. Germline V CDR1 and CDR2: GTSNPN, SVGIG (reference sequence). Trimming removed 0 bases from V and 1 base from J, with 33 bases in between. CDR3 length: 22 residues. The CDR3, as DNA: TGTGCCTGGAGTGTTATAAGGTACTCAGACTCTAATAGCCGACCATGCCAAGAGACCCAGTACTTC. This sequence encodes CAWSVIRYSDSNSRPCQETQYF.

The V gene is TRBV2, the J gene TRBJ1-1; 7 bases align to TRBD1. This CDR3 spans 15 amino acids. CDR1 is SNHLY and CDR2 is FYNNEI in the germline V gene. With V trimmed by 2 bases and J by 3 bases, 6 bases remained unmatched. CDR3 in DNA: TGTGCCAGCAGTGAACTTGCAGGGGGATACACTGAAGCTTTCTTT. Translation: CASSELAGGYTEAFF.

The chain carries TRBV20-1 and TRBJ2-3; D remains unclear. CDR3 length: 11 amino acids. Germline CDR1 DFQATT, CDR2 SNEGSKA (reference sequence). Trimming pared 6 bases from V and 5 bases from J, leaving 9 bases between. DNA of the CDR3: TGCAGTGCGCCCGCCGGAGATACGCAGTATTTT. Translation: CSAPAGDTQYF.

The V and J genes are TRBV4-2 and TRBJ2-3; D is perhaps TRBD1 (7 bases). The CDR3 extends over 17 amino acids. The germline CDR1 and CDR2 sequences are LGHNA and YNFKEQ. The V end lost 0 bases, the J end lost 3 bases, and 16 bases lay between the germline ends. Written as DNA, the CDR3 is TGTGCCAGCAGCCAAGACCAGCGTCAGGGGGGAACAGATACGCAGTATTTT. Translation: CASSQDQRQGGTDTQYF.

The chain uses TRBV5-1 and TRBJ2-7; 8 positions match TRBD1. J lost 7 bases, V lost 1 base, and 7 bases had no gene match. The germline CDR1 and CDR2 sequences are SGHRS and YFSETQ. The CDR3 runs to 14 residues. The CDR3 DNA reads as TGCGCCAGCAGCTTGATCACAGGGGGGAGAGAGCAGTACTTC. Translating it yields CASSLITGGREQYF.

In this sample, this clone turned up once. The chain has TRBV2 and TRBJ1-3; possibly TRBD1 for D (5 bases). CDR1 SNHLY and CDR2 FYNNEI come from the germline V gene. V was clipped by 6 bases and J by 0 bases, with 15 bases between them. This CDR3 has 16 amino acids. The CDR3 DNA is TGTGCCAGCAGCAGCAGGGCTCCCCTCTCTGGAAACACCATATATTTT. This gives the protein CASSSRAPLSGNTIYF.

V gene TRBV10-3 combines with J gene TRBJ2-1; tentatively, D is TRBD2 (5 bases). Germline V CDR1 and CDR2: ENHRY, SYGVKD. The CDR3 consists of 14 residues. Between the trimmed V and J ends, which lost 3 bases and 6 bases, there was a span of 12 bases. CDR3 in DNA: TGTGCCATCAGTGAATCACTAGAACCCAATGAGCAGTTCTTC. It yields the protein CAISESLEPNEQFF.